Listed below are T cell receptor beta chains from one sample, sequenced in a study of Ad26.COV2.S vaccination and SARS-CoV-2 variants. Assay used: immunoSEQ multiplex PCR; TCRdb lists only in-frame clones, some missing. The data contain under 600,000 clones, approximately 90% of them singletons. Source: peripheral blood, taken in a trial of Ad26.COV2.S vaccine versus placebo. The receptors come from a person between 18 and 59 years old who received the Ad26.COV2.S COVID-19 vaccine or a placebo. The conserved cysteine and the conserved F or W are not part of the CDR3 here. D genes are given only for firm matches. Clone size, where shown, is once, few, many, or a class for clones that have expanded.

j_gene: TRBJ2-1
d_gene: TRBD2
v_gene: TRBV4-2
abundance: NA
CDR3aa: ASSGVAGGPIYNEQF

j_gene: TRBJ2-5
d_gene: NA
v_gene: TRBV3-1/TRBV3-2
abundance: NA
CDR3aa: ASSQANEETQY

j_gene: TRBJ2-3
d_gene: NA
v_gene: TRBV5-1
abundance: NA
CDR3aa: ASSADRLSLTSTDTQY

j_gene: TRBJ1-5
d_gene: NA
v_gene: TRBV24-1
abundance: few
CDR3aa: ATSRNQPQH

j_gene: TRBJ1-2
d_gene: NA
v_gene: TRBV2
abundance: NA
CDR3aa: ASTSGQATNYGYT

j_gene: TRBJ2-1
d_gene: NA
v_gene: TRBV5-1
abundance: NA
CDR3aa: ASSPLEVGSSNEQF

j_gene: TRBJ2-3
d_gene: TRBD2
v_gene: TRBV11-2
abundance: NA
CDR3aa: ASSPGGSGGYTDTQY

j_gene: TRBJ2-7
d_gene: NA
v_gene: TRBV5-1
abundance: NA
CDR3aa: ASSLDGTVYEQY

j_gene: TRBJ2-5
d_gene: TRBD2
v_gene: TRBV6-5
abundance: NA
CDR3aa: ASRDPGLGKETQY

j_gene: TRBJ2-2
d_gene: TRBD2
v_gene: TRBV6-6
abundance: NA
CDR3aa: ASSRRFSGANTGELF

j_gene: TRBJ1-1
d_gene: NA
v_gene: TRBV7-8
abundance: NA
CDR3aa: ASSRYQVNTEAF

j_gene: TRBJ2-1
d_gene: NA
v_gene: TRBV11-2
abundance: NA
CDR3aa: ASSLIGDEQF

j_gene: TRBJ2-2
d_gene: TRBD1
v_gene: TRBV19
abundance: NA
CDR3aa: ASRPGQGANTGELF

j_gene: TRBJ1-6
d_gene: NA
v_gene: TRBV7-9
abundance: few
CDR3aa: ASSFSGHADSPLH

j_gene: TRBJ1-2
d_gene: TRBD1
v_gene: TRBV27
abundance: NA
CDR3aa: ASSLTGAAFYGYT

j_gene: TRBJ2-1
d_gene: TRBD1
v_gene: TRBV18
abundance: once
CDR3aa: ASSPQGGDEQF

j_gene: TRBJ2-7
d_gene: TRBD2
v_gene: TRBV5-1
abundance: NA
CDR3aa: ASSYGLAAYEQY

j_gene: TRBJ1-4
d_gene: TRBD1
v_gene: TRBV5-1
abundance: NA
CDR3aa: ASMAGQLNEKLF

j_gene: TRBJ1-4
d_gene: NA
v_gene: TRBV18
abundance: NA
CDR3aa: ASSPSREKLF

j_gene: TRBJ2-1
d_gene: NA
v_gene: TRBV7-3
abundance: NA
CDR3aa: ASSLHSDNEQF

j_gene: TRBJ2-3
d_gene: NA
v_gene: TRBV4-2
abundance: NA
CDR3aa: ASSQEVGDSTDTQY

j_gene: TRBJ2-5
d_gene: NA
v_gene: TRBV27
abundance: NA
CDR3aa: ASSFFGETQY

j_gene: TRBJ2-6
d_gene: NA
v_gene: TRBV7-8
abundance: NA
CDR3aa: ASSLAPPGANVLT

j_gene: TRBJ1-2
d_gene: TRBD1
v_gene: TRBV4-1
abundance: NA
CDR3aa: ASSGLDRGGGYT

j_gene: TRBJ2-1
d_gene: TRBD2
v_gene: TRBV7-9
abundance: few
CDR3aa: ASHPPSGQNEQF

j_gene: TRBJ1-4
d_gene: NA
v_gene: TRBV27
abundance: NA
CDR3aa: ASSIGVSRSTNEKLF

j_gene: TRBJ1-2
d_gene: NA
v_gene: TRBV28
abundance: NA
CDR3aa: ASSSPGGGQRYGYT

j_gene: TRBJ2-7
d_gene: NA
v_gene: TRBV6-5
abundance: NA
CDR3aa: ASRPPGTAPYEQY

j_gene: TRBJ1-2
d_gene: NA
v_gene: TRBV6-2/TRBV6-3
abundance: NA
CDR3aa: ASSYPGPRDYGYT

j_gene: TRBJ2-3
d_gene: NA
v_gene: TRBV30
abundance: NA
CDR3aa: AWSVLGRTDTQY

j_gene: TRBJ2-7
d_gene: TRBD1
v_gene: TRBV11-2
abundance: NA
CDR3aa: ASRRQGSDEQY

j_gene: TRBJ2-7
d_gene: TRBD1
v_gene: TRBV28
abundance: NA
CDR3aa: ASRRQGGSYEQY

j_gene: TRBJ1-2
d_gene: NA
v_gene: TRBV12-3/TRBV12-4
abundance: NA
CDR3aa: ASSFGQTYGYT

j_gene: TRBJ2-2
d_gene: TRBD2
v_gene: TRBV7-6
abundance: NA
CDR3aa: ASSSGGLGGELF

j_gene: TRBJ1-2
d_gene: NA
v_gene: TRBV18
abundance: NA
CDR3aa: ASSLDMENYGYT

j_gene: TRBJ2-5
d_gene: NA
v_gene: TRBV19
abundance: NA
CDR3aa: ASSPHSPPGETQY

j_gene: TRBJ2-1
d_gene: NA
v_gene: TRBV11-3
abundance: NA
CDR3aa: ASSLAGVDEQF

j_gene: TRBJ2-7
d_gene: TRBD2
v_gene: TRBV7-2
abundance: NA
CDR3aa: ASSWIAGEAYEQY

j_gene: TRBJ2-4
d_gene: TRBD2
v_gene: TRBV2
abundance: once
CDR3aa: ASSEALAGAKNIQY

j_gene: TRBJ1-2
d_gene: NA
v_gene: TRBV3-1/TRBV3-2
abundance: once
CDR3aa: ASSLSLPNYGYT

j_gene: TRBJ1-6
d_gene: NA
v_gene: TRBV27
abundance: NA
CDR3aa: ASSFRGNLH

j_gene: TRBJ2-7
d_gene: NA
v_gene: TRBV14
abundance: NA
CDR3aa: ASSPYGSEQY

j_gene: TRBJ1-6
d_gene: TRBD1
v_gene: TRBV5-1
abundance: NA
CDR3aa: ASSRGQGEGNSPLH

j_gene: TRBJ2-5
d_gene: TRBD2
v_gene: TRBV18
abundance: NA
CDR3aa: ASSPDRPGGETQY

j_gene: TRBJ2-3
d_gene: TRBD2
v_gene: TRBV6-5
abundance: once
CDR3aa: ASRYSGTLTDTQY

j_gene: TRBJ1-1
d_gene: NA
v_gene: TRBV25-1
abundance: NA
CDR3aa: ASSEYDKDSEAF

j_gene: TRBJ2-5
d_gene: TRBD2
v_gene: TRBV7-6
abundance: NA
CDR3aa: ASSSGLAGKNQETQY

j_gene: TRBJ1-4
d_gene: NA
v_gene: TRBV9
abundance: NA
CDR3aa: ASSPSLRPSSEKLF